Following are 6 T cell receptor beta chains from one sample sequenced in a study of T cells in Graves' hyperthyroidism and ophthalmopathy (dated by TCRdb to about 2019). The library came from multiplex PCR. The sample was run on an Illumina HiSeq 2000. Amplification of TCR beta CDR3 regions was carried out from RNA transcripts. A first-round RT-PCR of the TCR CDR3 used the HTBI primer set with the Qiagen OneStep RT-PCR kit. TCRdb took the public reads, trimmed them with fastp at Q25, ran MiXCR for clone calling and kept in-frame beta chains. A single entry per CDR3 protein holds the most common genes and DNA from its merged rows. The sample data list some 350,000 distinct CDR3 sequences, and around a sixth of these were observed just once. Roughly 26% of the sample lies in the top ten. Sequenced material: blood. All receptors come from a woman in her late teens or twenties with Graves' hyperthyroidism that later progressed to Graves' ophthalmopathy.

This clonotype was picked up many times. The CDR3 here is CASSPGTSGRAGTDTQYF. CDR3 coding DNA: TGCGCCAGCAGCCCCGGGACTAGCGGGAGGGCCGGCACAGATACGCAGTATTTT. The chain carries TRBV5-1 and TRBJ2-3; 16 bases match TRBD2. Unmatched junction bases numbered 6, after V lost 4 bases and J lost 1 base. The CDR3 contains 18 residues. The germline V gene has CDR1 SGHRS and CDR2 YFSETQ.

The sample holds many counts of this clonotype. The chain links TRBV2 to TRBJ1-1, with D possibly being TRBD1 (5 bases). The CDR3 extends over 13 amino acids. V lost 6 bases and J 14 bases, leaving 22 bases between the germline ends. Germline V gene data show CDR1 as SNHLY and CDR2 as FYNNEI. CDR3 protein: CASSDTRVDRCFF. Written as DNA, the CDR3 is TGTGCCAGCAGCGATACCCGGGTAGACAGATGCTTCTTT.

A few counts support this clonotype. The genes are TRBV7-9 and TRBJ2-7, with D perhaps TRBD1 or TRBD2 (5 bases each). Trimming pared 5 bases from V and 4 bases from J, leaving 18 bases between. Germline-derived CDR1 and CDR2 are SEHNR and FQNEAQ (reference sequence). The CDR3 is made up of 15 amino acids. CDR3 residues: CASSPLRGERYEQYF. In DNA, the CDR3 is TGTGCCAGCAGCCCCCTTCGAGGGGAGAGGTACGAGCAGTACTTC.

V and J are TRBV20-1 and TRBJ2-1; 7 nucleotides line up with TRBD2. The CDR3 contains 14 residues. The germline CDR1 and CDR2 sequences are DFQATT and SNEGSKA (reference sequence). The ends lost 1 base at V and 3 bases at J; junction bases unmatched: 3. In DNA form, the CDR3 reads TGCAGTGCTAGAGCTGCTAGCGGCTACAATGAGCAGTTCTTC. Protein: CSARAASGYNEQFF.

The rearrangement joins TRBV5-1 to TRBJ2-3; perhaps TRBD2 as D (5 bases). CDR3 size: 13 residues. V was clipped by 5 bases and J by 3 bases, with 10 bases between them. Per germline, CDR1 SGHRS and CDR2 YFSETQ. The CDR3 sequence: CASSEGGTDTQYF. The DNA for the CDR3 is TGCGCCAGCAGTGAGGGCGGGACAGATACGCAGTATTTT.

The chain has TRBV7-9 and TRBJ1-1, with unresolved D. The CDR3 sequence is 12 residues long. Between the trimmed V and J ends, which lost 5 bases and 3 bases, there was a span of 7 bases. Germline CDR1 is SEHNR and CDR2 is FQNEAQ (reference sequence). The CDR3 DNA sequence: TGTGCCAGCAGCCCCTACGACACTGAAGCTTTCTTT. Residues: CASSPYDTEAFF.